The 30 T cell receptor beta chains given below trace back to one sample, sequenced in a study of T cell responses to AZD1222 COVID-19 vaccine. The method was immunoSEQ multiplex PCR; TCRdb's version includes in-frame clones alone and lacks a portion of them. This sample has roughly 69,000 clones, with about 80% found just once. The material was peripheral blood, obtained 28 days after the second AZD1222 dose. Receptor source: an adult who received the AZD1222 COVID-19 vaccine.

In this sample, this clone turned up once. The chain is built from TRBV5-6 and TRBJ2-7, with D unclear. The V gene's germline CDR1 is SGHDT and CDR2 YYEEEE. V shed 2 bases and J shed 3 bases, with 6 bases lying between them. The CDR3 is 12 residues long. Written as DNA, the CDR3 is TGTGCCAGCAGCTTCACCGGCTACGAGCAGTACTTC. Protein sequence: CASSFTGYEQYF.

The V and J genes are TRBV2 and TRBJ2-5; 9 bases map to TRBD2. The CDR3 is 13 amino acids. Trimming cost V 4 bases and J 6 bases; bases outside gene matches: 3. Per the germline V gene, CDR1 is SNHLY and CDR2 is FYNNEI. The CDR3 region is CASSGAGGKTQYF. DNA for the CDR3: TGTGCCAGCAGTGGAGCGGGGGGAAAGACCCAGTACTTC.

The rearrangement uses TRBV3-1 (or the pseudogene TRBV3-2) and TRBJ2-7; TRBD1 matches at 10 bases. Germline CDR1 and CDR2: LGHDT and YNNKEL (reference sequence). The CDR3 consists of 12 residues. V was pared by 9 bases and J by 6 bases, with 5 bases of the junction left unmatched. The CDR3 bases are TGTGCCAGTCGACAGGGGGCGGGCGAGCAGTACTTC. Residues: CASRQGAGEQYF.

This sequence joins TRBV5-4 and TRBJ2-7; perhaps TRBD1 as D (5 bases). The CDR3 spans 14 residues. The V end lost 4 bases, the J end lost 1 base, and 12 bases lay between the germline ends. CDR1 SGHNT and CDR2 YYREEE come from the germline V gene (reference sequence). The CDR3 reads CASSPQGRSYEQYF. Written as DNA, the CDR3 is TGTGCCAGCAGCCCCCAGGGCAGGTCCTACGAGCAGTACTTC.

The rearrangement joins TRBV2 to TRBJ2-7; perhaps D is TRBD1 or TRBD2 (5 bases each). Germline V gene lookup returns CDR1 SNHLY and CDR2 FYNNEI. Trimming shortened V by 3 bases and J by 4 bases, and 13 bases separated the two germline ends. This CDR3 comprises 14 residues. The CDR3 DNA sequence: TGTGCCAGCAGTGACGCCGGGACGAAGTACGAGCAGTACTTC. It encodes CASSDAGTKYEQYF.

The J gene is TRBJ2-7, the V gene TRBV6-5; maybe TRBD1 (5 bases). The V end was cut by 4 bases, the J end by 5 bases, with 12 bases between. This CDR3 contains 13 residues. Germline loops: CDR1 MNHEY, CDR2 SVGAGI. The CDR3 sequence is CASSSQGWNEQYF. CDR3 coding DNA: TGTGCCAGCAGTTCCCAGGGATGGAACGAGCAGTACTTC.

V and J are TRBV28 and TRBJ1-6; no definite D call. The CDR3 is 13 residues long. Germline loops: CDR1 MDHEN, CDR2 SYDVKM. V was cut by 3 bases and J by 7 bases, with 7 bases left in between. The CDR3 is CASSFRLNSPLHF. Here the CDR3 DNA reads TGTGCCAGCAGTTTCCGGCTAAATTCACCCCTCCACTTT.

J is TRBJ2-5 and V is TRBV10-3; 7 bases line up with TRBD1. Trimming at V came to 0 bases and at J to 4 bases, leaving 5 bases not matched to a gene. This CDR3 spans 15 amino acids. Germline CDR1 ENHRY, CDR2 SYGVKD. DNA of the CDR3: TGTGCCATCAGTGAGTCCAGACAGGGCGGAGAGACCCAGTACTTC. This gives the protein CAISESRQGGETQYF.

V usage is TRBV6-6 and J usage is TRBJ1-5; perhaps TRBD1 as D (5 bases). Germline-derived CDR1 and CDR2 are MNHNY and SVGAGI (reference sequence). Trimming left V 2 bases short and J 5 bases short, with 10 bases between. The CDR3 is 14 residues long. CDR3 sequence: CASSYRGGDQPQHF. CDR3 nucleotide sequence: TGTGCCAGCAGTTACCGGGGGGGGGATCAGCCCCAGCATTTT.

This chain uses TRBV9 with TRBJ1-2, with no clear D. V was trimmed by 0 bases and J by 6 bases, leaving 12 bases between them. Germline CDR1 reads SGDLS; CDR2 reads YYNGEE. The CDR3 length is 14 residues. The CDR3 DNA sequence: TGTGCCAGCAGCGTAGCATCTTTGAGGGATGGCTACACCTTC. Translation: CASSVASLRDGYTF. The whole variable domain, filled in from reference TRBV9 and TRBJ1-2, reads DSGVTQTPKHLITATGQRVTLRCSPRSGDLSVYWYQQSLDQGLQFLIQYYNGEERAKGNILERFSAQQFPDLHSELNLSSLELGDSALYFCASSVASLRDGYTFGSGTRLTVV.

CDR3 in DNA: TGTGCCAGCAGCCACACTAGTGGCTACACCTTC. Translation: CASSHTSGYTF. This chain links TRBV14 with TRBJ1-2, with D unclear. V shed 3 bases and J shed 7 bases, with 6 bases lying between them. The germline CDR1 and CDR2 sequences are SGHDN and FVKESK. This CDR3 is 11 amino acids long.

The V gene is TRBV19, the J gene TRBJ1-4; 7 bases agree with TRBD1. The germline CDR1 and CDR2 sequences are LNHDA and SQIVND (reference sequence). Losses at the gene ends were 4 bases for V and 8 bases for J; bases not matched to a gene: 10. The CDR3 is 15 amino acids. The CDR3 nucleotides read TGTGCCAGTAGTACCCCAACAGGGGTGGGAGAAAAACTGTTTTTT. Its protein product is CASSTPTGVGEKLFF.

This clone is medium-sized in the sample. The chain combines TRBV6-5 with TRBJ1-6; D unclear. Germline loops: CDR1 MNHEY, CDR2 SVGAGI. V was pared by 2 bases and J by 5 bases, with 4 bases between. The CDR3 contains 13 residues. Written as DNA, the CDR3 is TGTGCCAGCAGTTACCCTAATAATTCACCCCTCCACTTT. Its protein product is CASSYPNNSPLHF.

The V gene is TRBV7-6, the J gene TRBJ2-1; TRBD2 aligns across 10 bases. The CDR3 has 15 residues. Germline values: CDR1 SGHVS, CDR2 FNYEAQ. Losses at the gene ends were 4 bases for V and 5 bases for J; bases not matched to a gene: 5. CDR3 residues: CASSYQRGGHNEQFF. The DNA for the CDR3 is TGTGCCAGCAGCTACCAGCGGGGGGGCCACAATGAGCAGTTCTTC.

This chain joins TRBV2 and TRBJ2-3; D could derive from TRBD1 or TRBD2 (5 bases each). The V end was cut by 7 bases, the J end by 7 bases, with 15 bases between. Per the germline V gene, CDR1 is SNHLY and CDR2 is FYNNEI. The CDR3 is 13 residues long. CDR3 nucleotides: TGTGCCAGCAAATACGAGGGGCTGAATACGCAGTATTTT. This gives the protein CASKYEGLNTQYF.

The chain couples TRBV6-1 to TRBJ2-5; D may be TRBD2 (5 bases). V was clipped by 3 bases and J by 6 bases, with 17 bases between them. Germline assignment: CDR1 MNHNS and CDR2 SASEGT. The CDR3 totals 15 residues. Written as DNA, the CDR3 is TGTGCCAGCAGTGAGCGGACTTCAAGGGCGAAGACCCAGTACTTC. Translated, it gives CASSERTSRAKTQYF.

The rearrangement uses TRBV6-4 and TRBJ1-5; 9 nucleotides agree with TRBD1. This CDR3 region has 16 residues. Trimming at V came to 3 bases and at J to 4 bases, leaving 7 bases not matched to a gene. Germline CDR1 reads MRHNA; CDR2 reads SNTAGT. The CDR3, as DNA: TGTGCCAGCAGTGAAACAGGGGGCAATGGGAATCAGCCCCAGCATTTT. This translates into CASSETGGNGNQPQHF.

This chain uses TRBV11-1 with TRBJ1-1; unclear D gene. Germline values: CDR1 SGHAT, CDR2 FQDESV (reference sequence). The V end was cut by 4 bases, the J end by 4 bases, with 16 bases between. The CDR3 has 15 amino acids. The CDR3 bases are TGTGCCAGCAGCTCCGACACGAACCTGGGCACTGAAGCTTTCTTT. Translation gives CASSSDTNLGTEAFF.

CDR3: CSVLGGGLQETQYF. DNA for the CDR3: TGCAGCGTTTTAGGCGGGGGGCTCCAAGAGACCCAGTACTTC. The chain recombines TRBV29-1 with TRBJ2-5; 8 bases agree with TRBD2. V was pared by 5 bases and J by 1 base, with 6 bases of the junction left unmatched. Germline CDR1 SQVTM, CDR2 ANQGSEA. The CDR3 sequence is 14 residues long.

The CDR3 is CASSLQINTEAFF. Here the CDR3 DNA reads TGTGCCAGCAGTTTACAGATTAACACTGAAGCTTTCTTT. The chain couples TRBV6-5 to TRBJ1-1; D gene uncertain. This CDR3 comprises 13 residues. Trimming removed 4 bases at V and 2 bases at J, with 8 bases between. Looked up from germline, CDR1 is MNHEY and CDR2 is SVGAGI.

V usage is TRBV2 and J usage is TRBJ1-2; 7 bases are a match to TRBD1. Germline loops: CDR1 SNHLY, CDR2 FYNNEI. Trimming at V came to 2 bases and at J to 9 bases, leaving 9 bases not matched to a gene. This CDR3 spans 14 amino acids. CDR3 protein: CASSEWSVGQSYTF. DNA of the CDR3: TGTGCCAGCAGTGAATGGTCCGTGGGACAGAGCTACACCTTC.

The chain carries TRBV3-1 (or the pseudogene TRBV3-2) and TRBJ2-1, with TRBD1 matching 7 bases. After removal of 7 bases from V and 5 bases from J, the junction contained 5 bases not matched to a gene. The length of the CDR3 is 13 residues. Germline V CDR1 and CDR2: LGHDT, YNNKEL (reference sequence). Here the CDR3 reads CASKGDRNNEQFF. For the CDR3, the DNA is TGTGCCAGCAAGGGGGACAGAAACAATGAGCAGTTCTTC.

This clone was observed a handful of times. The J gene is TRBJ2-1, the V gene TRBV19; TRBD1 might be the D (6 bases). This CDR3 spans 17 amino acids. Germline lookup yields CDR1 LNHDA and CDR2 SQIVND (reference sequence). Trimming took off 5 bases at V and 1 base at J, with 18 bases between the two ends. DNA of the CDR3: TGTGCCAGTAGTTTCTTCCCTCGGACAGATTCCTACAATGAGCAGTTCTTC. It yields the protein CASSFFPRTDSYNEQFF.

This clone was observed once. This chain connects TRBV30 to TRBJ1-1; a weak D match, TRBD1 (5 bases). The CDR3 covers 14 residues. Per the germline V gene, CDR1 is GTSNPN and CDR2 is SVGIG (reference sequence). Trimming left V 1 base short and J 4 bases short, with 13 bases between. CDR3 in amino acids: CAWSELWGGTEAFF. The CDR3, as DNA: TGTGCCTGGAGTGAGTTGTGGGGGGGCACTGAAGCTTTCTTT.

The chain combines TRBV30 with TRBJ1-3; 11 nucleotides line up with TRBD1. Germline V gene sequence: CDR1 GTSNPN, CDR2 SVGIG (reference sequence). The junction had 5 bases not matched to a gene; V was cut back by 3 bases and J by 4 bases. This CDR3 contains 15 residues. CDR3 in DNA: TGTGCCTGGAGGGTGGGACAGGGGGACGGAAACACCATATATTTT. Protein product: CAWRVGQGDGNTIYF.

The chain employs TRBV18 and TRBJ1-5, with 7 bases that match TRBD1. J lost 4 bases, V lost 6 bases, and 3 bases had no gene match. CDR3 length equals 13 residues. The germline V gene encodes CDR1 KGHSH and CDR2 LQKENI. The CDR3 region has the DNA TGTGCCAGCTCCGAGACAGGGAATCAGCCCCAGCATTTT. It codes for CASSETGNQPQHF.

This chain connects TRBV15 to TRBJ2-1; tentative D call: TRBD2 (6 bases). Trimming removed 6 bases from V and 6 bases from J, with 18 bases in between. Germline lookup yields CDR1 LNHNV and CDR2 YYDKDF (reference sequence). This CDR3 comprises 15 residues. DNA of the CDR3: TGTGCCACCAGGCCGCTAGCGAGAGGGGTCAATGAGCAGTTCTTC. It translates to CATRPLARGVNEQFF.

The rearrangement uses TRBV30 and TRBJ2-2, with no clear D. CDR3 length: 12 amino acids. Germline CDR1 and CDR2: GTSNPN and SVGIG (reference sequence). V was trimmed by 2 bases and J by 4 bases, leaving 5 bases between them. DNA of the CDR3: TGTGCCTGGAGTCATTCCACCGGGGAGCTGTTTTTT. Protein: CAWSHSTGELFF.

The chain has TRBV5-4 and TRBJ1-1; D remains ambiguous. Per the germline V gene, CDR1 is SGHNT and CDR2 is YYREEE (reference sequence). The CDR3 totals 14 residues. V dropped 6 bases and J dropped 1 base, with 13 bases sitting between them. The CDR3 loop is CASNLAAGNTEAFF. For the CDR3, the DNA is TGTGCCAGCAACCTTGCGGCGGGGAACACTGAAGCTTTCTTT.

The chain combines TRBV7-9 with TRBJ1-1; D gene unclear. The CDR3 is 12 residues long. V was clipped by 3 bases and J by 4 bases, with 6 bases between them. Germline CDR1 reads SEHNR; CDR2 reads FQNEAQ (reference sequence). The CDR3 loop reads CASSFYSTEAFF. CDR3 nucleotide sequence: TGTGCCAGCAGCTTTTACAGCACTGAAGCTTTCTTT. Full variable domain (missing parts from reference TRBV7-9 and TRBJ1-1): DTGVSQNPRHKITKRGQNVTFRCDPISEHNRLYWYRQTLGQGPEFLTYFQNEAQLEKSRLLSDRFSAERPKGSFSTLEIQRTEQGDSAMYLCASSFYSTEAFFGQGTRLTVV.